The present TCR beta chain was sequenced within a study of CXCR3-negative and CXCR3-positive naive CD8 T cells. Overall study findings and caveats: Naive CXCR3-negative cells resembled naive CXCR3-positive cells in TRBV-TRBJ usage; memory cells differed. Both naive subsets showed comparably high diversity, and memory CD8+ cells showed much lower diversity.

Libraries were UMI-labeled 5' RACE TRB cDNA. TCRdb reworked the 5' RACE reads into one entry per CDR3 protein, no DNA. The sample has fewer than 95,000 distinct CDR3 sequences. Naive CD8+ T cells showed a CD45RO-CCR7+CD27+CD95- phenotype. The V gene's germline CDR1 is SNHLY and CDR2 FYNNEI. The CDR3 consists of 15 residues. In regard to this clonotype: No antigen is known for it.

This clonotype originated in a human donor in good health. Some clones in this sample may be carry-over from other donors' samples. The sequenced material came from naive CXCR3- CD8+ T cells from blood. Described subset: CD45RO-CCR7+CD27+CD95- naive CD8+ T cells lacking CXCR3 (TNR3-). The chain joins TRBV2 to TRBJ2-1; TCRdb proposes TRBD2, but this gene call is untestable without DNA. The CDR3 here is CASRVRAIVRDEQFF.